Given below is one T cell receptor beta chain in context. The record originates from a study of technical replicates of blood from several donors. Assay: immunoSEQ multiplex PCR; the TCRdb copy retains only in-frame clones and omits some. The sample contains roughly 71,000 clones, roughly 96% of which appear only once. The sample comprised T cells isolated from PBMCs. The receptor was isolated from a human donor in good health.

The CDR3 sequence: CASSFYTGELFF. The CDR3 coding sequence is TGTGCCAGCAGTTTTTATACCGGGGAGCTGTTTTTT. This chain connects TRBV6-5 to TRBJ2-2; D unclear. V was clipped by 4 bases and J by 5 bases, with 5 bases between them. Germline V gene sequence: CDR1 MNHEY, CDR2 SVGAGI. CDR3 size: 12 residues.